The 31 T cell receptor beta chains below come from one sample, sequenced in a study of T cell responses to AZD1222 COVID-19 vaccine. TCRdb keeps only in-frame clones here, not all; method: immunoSEQ multiplex PCR. This sample has fewer than 30,000 clones, with roughly 86% found just once. The source was peripheral blood, collected 28 days after the second AZD1222 dose. Receptors were obtained from an adult who received the AZD1222 COVID-19 vaccine.

The chain uses TRBV30 and TRBJ1-4; D not resolved. The CDR3 extends over 14 amino acids. Looked up from germline, CDR1 is GTSNPN and CDR2 is SVGIG (reference sequence). Trimming pared 7 bases from V and 0 bases from J, leaving 12 bases between. Written as DNA, the CDR3 is TGTGCCTTCTCCCGACTTACAACTAATGAAAAACTGTTTTTT. Translation: CAFSRLTTNEKLFF. Variable domain in full (rest from reference TRBV30 and TRBJ1-4): SQTIHQWPATLVQPVGSPLSLECTVEGTSNPNLYWYRQAAGRGLQLLFYSVGIGQISSEVPQNLSASRPQDRQFILSSKKLLLSDSGFYLCAFSRLTTNEKLFFGSGTQLSVL.

The gene calls are TRBV12-3 or TRBV12-4 and TRBJ1-1; D remains unclear. The CDR3 length is 13 residues. V was trimmed by 1 base and J by 7 bases, leaving 10 bases between them. CDR3 region: CASSLGFSFEAFF. In nucleotides, the CDR3 is TGTGCCAGCAGTTTAGGCTTCAGTTTTGAAGCTTTCTTT.

The chain carries TRBV24-1 and TRBJ2-5, with 9 bases that match TRBD2. Germline V gene lookup returns CDR1 KGHDR and CDR2 SFDVKD. CDR3 length: 17 amino acids. J lost 1 base, V lost 2 bases, and 7 bases had no gene match. This CDR3 is CATSDSPRLAVQETQYF. CDR3 nucleotide sequence: TGTGCCACCAGTGATTCCCCAAGACTAGCGGTCCAAGAGACCCAGTACTTC.

This chain links TRBV30 with TRBJ1-2; TRBD1 might be the D (5 bases). The CDR3 is 13 amino acids. V was pared by 2 bases and J by 4 bases, with 11 bases between. CDR1 GTSNPN and CDR2 SVGIG come from the germline V gene (reference sequence). CDR3 amino acids: CAWSPPGAYGYTF. The CDR3 nucleotides read TGTGCCTGGAGTCCCCCCGGGGCCTATGGCTACACCTTC.

The chain has TRBV28 and TRBJ2-6; D not resolved. This CDR3 region has 14 residues. V gave up 5 bases and J gave up 6 bases, with 11 bases separating them. The germline V gene encodes CDR1 MDHEN and CDR2 SYDVKM. CDR3 protein: CASSRPPEANVLTF. DNA for the CDR3: TGTGCCAGCAGTCGGCCGCCCGAGGCCAACGTCCTGACTTTC.

The chain joins TRBV5-6 to TRBJ1-4, with TRBD1 matching over 7 bases. CDR1 and CDR2 from the germline V gene are SGHDT and YYEEEE. Trimming cost V 5 bases and J 6 bases; bases outside gene matches: 7. CDR3 size: 14 residues. CDR3 coding DNA: TGTGCCAGCAGTTACCCCCAGGGGGATGAAAAACTGTTTTTT. Translation: CASSYPQGDEKLFF. Looking up the rest from reference TRBV5-6 and TRBJ1-4 gives the full variable domain: DAGVTQSPTHLIKTRGQQVTLRCSPKSGHDTVSWYQQALGQGPQFIFQYYEEEERQRGNFPDRFSGHQFPNYSSELNVNALLLGDSALYLCASSYPQGDEKLFFGSGTQLSVL.

This chain links TRBV3-1 (or the pseudogene TRBV3-2) with TRBJ1-3; D possibly corresponds to TRBD1 (5 bases). In germline, CDR1 is LGHDT, CDR2 YNNKEL (reference sequence). V was clipped by 0 bases and J by 2 bases, with 11 bases between them. This CDR3 contains 16 residues. CDR3 in DNA: TGTGCCAGCAGCCAAGATTGGGGCAGTACTGGAAACACCATATATTTT. Translated, it gives CASSQDWGSTGNTIYF.

Comment on this clone: Other nucleotide sequences in the sample specify the same CDR3. The J gene is TRBJ2-7, the V gene TRBV27; 12 nucleotides match TRBD2. CDR1 is MNHEY, CDR2 SMNVEV, per germline (reference sequence). V was pared by 5 bases and J by 0 bases, with 5 bases of the junction left unmatched. CDR3 length: 16 amino acids. CDR3 residues: CASSRRTSGVSYEQYF. The CDR3 DNA reads as TGTGCCAGCAGTCGACGGACTAGCGGGGTCTCCTACGAGCAGTACTTC.

The chain uses TRBV19 and TRBJ2-3; no clear D gene. The CDR3 has 13 residues. V lost 2 bases and J 3 bases, leaving 6 bases between the germline ends. Germline CDR1 LNHDA, CDR2 SQIVND (reference sequence). The CDR3 DNA is TGTGCCAGTAGTATAAGAGGAACAGATACGCAGTATTTT. Its translation: CASSIRGTDTQYF. Using reference TRBV19 and TRBJ2-3 for the parts outside the CDR3, the full variable domain is DGGITQSPKYLFRKEGQNVTLSCEQNLNHDAMYWYRQDPGQGLRLIYYSQIVNDFQKGDIAEGYSVSREKKESFPLTVTSAQKNPTAFYLCASSIRGTDTQYFGPGTRLTVL.

This rearrangement joins TRBV5-5 to TRBJ1-2; D unclear. This CDR3 is built from 13 residues. Germline V gives CDR1 SGHKS, CDR2 YYEKEE (reference sequence). V lost 1 base, J lost 6 bases, and 10 bases lay in between. The CDR3 region is CASSLTQEDGYTF. Written as DNA, the CDR3 is TGTGCCAGCAGCTTGACCCAGGAGGATGGCTACACCTTC.

This sequence joins TRBV11-3 and TRBJ2-5, with 7 bases matching TRBD1. In germline, CDR1 is SGHNT, CDR2 YENEEA. Trimming removed 5 bases from V and 4 bases from J; junction bases left unmatched: 4. CDR3 length: 13 residues. This chain's CDR3 is CASSQDRVETQYF. The DNA for the CDR3 is TGTGCCAGCAGCCAAGACAGGGTAGAGACCCAGTACTTC.

The J gene is TRBJ2-7, the V gene TRBV10-3; 9 bases fit TRBD2. The CDR3 loop spans 14 amino acids. Germline V gene data show CDR1 as ENHRY and CDR2 as SYGVKD. J was trimmed by 4 bases and V by 8 bases; bases with no gene match: 9. This chain's CDR3 is CAISGTSFIYEQYF. The CDR3 region has the DNA TGTGCCATCTCGGGGACTAGCTTTATATACGAGCAGTACTTC.

The chain carries TRBV5-8 and TRBJ1-5; 8 bases are shared with TRBD1. With V trimmed by 6 bases and J by 3 bases, 5 bases remained unmatched. Per germline, CDR1 SGHTS and CDR2 YDEGEE. This CDR3 has 14 amino acids. The DNA of the CDR3 is TGTGCCAGCAACAGGGGGGGCCTCAATCAGCCCCAGCATTTT. Encoded protein: CASNRGGLNQPQHF.

CDR3: CASRPLLKRENTEAFF. The CDR3 DNA reads as TGTGCCAGCAGACCCCTTCTTAAGAGGGAAAACACTGAAGCTTTCTTT. This chain joins TRBV4-2 and TRBJ1-1; D ambiguous. The CDR3 contains 16 residues. Germline V gene sequence: CDR1 LGHNA, CDR2 YNFKEQ. The V end was cut by 6 bases, the J end by 2 bases, with 19 bases between.

V usage is TRBV18 and J usage is TRBJ2-3; perhaps TRBD2 as D (6 bases). CDR1 KGHSH and CDR2 LQKENI come from the germline V gene. V lost 2 bases and J lost 2, with 11 bases in between. The CDR3 extends over 15 amino acids. Here the CDR3 reads CASSPAGTPTDTQYF. Written as DNA, the CDR3 is TGTGCCAGCTCACCAGCCGGGACTCCCACAGATACGCAGTATTTT.

The V gene is TRBV19, the J gene TRBJ2-2; maybe TRBD1 (5 bases). Germline V gene sequence: CDR1 LNHDA, CDR2 SQIVND (reference sequence). The CDR3 consists of 14 residues. The germline V and J ends were trimmed by 5 bases and 4 bases, with 11 bases remaining between them. CDR3: CASSPPRGTGELFF. The CDR3 DNA reads as TGTGCCAGTAGTCCCCCAAGGGGCACCGGGGAGCTGTTTTTT.

The chain has TRBV21-1 and TRBJ2-7; TRBD2, the table's D call, was not compared with the DNA. TRBV21-1 is annotated as a pseudogene. The CDR3 length is 14 residues. CDR3 protein: CASSKEEDSYEQYF. In DNA, the CDR3 is TGTGCCAGCAGCAAAGAGGAGGACTCCTACGAGCAGTACTTC.

This clone was detected a few times. J is TRBJ2-7 and V is TRBV7-8; 9 positions agree with TRBD1. The V gene end was trimmed by 2 bases and the J gene end by 4 bases; junction bases not matched to a gene: 6. Germline lookup yields CDR1 SGHVS and CDR2 FQNEAQ. This CDR3 spans 15 amino acids. The DNA for the CDR3 is TGTGCCAGCAGCTTAACTGGGACAGGGCTTTACGAGCAGTACTTC. It specifies CASSLTGTGLYEQYF.

This clone has just one count. CDR3: CASSQTTGNTEAFF. In nucleotides, the CDR3 is TGTGCCAGCTCACAGACGACAGGGAACACTGAAGCTTTCTTT. The chain recombines TRBV18 with TRBJ1-1; D may be TRBD1 (6 bases). CDR3 length: 14 amino acids. The germline gives CDR1 KGHSH, CDR2 LQKENI. The V end lost 4 bases, the J end lost 1 base, and 10 bases lay between the germline ends.

The chain combines TRBV5-1 with TRBJ1-5; D is unresolved. The CDR3 totals 15 residues. V dropped 0 bases and J dropped 5 bases, with 12 bases sitting between them. From germline, CDR1 is SGHRS and CDR2 YFSETQ. The CDR3 coding sequence is TGCGCCAGCAGCTTGGAAGGAACTCCGTATCAGCCCCAGCATTTT. Amino acids: CASSLEGTPYQPQHF. Full variable domain (rest looked up from reference TRBV5-1 and TRBJ1-5): KAGVTQTPRYLIKTRGQQVTLSCSPISGHRSVSWYQQTPGQGLQFLFEYFSETQRNKGNFPGRFSGRQFSNSRSEMNVSTLELGDSALYLCASSLEGTPYQPQHFGDGTRLSIL.

This clone is a singleton in its sample. The chain links TRBV5-1 to TRBJ2-7, with D perhaps matching TRBD1 (7 bases). Trimming cost V 4 bases and J 0 bases, with 20 bases left between them. CDR1 and CDR2 (germline): SGHRS, YFSETQ. The CDR3 is 17 residues long. CDR3 protein: CASSRGGYRGGSYEQYF. DNA for the CDR3: TGCGCCAGCAGCCGGGGAGGCTACAGGGGCGGCTCCTACGAGCAGTACTTC.

The chain carries TRBV5-1 and TRBJ1-1; D call uncertain. There are 16 residues in the CDR3. Germline V gene data show CDR1 as SGHRS and CDR2 as YFSETQ. V shed 1 base and J shed 5 bases, with 18 bases lying between them. CDR3 coding DNA: TGCGCCAGCAGCTTGACAGTCCGATTACGAGGAACTGAAGCTTTCTTT. The encoded protein is CASSLTVRLRGTEAFF.

This chain links TRBV6-1 with TRBJ2-6; D is unclear. The CDR3 sequence is 15 residues long. V was cut by 3 bases and J by 2 bases, with 8 bases left in between. Germline V CDR1 and CDR2: MNHNS, SASEGT. CDR3 sequence (DNA): TGTGCCAGCAGTGAGGTTCGGGCTGGGGCCAACGTCCTGACTTTC. It encodes CASSEVRAGANVLTF.

This clone was found once. V is TRBV5-1 and J is TRBJ2-7; D is uncertain. The CDR3 has 14 residues. V was pared by 4 bases and J by 0 bases, with 11 bases between. Germline assignment: CDR1 SGHRS and CDR2 YFSETQ. CDR3: CASSPATYSYEQYF. The DNA for the CDR3 is TGCGCCAGCAGCCCGGCAACTTACTCCTACGAGCAGTACTTC.

CDR3 region: CASSSPGTGHTEAFF. The DNA for the CDR3 is TGTGCCAGCAGTTCCCCCGGGACAGGTCACACTGAAGCTTTCTTT. The chain couples TRBV27 to TRBJ1-1; 8 bases are shared with TRBD1. The CDR3 runs to 15 residues. Per the germline V gene, CDR1 is MNHEY and CDR2 is SMNVEV (reference sequence). After removal of 4 bases from V and 3 bases from J, the junction contained 7 bases not matched to a gene.

This chain links TRBV5-1 with TRBJ1-3; 8 bases are shared with TRBD1. Per germline, CDR1 SGHRS and CDR2 YFSETQ. The CDR3 is made up of 14 amino acids. V gave up 4 bases and J gave up 2 bases; unmatched junction bases: 2. The CDR3 loop is CASSPDRAGNTIYF. CDR3 DNA: TGCGCCAGCAGCCCGGACAGGGCTGGAAACACCATATATTTT.

V usage is TRBV6-4 and J usage is TRBJ2-7; D gene ambiguous. This CDR3 is built from 12 residues. The V end lost 7 bases, the J end lost 0 bases, and 7 bases lay between the germline ends. Per germline, CDR1 MRHNA and CDR2 SNTAGT. As DNA, the CDR3 is TGTGCCAGCACAAGGGTCTCCTACGAGCAGTACTTC. Protein product: CASTRVSYEQYF.

This chain links TRBV5-5 with TRBJ1-3; no definite D call. The CDR3 is made up of 17 amino acids. V lost 3 bases, J lost 0 bases, and 16 bases lay in between. Germline V gene lookup returns CDR1 SGHKS and CDR2 YYEKEE (reference sequence). The CDR3 sequence: CASSSPIAAYSGNTIYF. In DNA, the CDR3 is TGTGCCAGCAGCTCCCCAATAGCAGCCTACTCTGGAAACACCATATATTTT.

V is TRBV2 and J is TRBJ2-3; D is ambiguous. V was shortened by 3 bases and J by 6 bases, with 7 bases between the two germline ends. CDR1 SNHLY and CDR2 FYNNEI come from the germline V gene. The CDR3 sequence is 12 residues long. CDR3: CASSESRDTQYF. CDR3 DNA sequence: TGTGCCAGCAGTGAGAGTAGGGATACGCAGTATTTT.

This clone was detected once. The V gene is TRBV15, the J gene TRBJ1-6; the D gene is possibly TRBD1 (5 bases). The CDR3 loop spans 15 amino acids. Trimming took 0 bases from V and 7 from J, leaving 10 bases between them. Germline CDR1 is LNHNV and CDR2 is YYDKDF (reference sequence). CDR3 nucleotides: TGTGCCACCAGCAGAGAGTGGCAGGGAAATTCACCCCTCCACTTT. This codes for CATSREWQGNSPLHF.

The chain carries TRBV10-1 and TRBJ2-7; weak D call: TRBD2 (6 bases). The CDR3 is 14 amino acids. The germline V gene has CDR1 WNHNN and CDR2 SYGVQD (reference sequence). Trimming removed 6 bases from V and 0 bases from J, with 12 bases in between. This chain's CDR3 is CASSKDGSSYEQYF. DNA for the CDR3: TGCGCCAGCAGCAAGGACGGGAGCTCCTACGAGCAGTACTTC.